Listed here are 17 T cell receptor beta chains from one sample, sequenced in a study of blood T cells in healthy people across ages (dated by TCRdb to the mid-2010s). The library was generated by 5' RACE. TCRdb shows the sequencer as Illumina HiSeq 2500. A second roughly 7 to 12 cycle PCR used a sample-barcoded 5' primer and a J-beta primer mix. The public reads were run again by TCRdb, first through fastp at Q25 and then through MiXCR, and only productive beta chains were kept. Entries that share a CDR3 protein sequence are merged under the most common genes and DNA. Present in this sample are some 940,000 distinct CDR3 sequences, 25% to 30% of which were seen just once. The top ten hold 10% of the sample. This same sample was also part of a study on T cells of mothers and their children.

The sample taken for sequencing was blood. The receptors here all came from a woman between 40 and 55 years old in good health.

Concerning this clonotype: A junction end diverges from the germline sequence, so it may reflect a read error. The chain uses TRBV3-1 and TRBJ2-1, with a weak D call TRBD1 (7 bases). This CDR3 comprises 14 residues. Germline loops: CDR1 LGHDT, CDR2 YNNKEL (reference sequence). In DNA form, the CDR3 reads TGTGCCGGCAGCCCCCGCCCAGGGGGGAATGAGCAGTTCTTC. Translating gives CAGSPRPGGNEQFF.

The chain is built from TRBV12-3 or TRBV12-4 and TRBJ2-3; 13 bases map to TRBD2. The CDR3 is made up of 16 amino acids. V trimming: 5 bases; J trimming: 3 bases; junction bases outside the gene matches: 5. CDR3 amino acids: CASSRTSGGGTDTQYF. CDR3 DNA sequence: TGTGCCAGCAGTCGGACTAGCGGGGGCGGGACAGATACGCAGTATTTT.

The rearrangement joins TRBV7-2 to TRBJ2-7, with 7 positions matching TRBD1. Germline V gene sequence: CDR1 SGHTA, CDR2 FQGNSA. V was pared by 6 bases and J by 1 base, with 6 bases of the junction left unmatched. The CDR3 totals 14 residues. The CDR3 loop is CASSLQGWSYEQYF. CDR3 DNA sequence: TGTGCCAGCAGTCTACAGGGGTGGTCCTACGAGCAGTACTTC. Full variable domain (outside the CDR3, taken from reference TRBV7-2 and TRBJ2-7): GAGVSQSPSNKVTEKGKDVELRCDPISGHTALYWYRQSLGQGLEFLIYFQGNSAPDKSGLPSDRFSAERTGGSVSTLTIQRTQQEDSAVYLCASSLQGWSYEQYFGPGTRLTVT.

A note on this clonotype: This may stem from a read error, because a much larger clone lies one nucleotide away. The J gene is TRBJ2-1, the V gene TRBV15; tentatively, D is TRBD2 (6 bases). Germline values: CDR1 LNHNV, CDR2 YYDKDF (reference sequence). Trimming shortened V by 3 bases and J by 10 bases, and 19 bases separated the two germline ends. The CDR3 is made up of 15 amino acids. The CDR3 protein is CATSSRKGLSYEQFF. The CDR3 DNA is TGTGCCACCAGCAGCCGAAAGGGACTTTCCTACGAGCAGTTCTTC.

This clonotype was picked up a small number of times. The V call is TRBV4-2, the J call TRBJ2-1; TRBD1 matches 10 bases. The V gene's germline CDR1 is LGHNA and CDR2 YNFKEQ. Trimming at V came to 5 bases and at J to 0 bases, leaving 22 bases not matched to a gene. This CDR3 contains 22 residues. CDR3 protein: CASSTHSGTGEEDLSSYNEQFF. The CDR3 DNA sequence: TGTGCCAGCAGCACCCACTCCGGGACAGGGGAAGAGGATCTAAGCTCCTACAATGAGCAGTTCTTC.

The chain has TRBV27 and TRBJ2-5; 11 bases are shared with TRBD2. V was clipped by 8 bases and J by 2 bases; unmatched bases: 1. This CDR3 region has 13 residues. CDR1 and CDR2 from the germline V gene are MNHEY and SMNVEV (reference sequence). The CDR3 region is CASLAGGQETQYF. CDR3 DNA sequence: TGTGCCAGCTTAGCGGGGGGGCAAGAGACCCAGTACTTC.

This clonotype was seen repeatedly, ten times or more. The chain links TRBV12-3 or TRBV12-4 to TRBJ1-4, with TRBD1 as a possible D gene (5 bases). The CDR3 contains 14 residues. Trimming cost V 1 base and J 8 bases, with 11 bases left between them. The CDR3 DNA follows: TGTGCCAGCAGTTTAGGTTCAGGGATAGAAAAACTGTTTTTT. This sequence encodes CASSLGSGIEKLFF.

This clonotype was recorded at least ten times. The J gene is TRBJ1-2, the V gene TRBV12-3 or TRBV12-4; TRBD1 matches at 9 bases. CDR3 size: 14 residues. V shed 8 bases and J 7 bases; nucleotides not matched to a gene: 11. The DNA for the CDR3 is TGTGCCAGCGGGGGGACAGGGTATTATAGTGGCTACACCTTC. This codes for CASGGTGYYSGYTF.

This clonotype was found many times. The CDR3 coding sequence is TGCAGCGTTGGTCTCGGGACAGATACGCAGTATTTT. It encodes CSVGLGTDTQYF. This chain connects TRBV29-1 to TRBJ2-3, with no clear D. CDR1 and CDR2 (germline): SQVTM, ANQGSEA. V was pared by 4 bases and J by 3 bases, with 8 bases between. CDR3 length: 12 amino acids.

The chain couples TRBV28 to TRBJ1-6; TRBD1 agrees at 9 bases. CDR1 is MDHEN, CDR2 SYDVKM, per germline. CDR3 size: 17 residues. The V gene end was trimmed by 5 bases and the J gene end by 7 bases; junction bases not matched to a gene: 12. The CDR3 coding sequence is TGTGCCAGCAGTATACAGATCGGGACAGGGAGGAATTCACCCCTCCACTTT. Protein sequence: CASSIQIGTGRNSPLHF.

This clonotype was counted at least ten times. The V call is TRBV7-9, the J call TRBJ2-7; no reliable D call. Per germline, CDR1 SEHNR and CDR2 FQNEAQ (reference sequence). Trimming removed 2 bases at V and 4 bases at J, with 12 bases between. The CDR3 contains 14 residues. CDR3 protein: CASSLSLIGYEQYF. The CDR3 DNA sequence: TGTGCCAGCAGCTTATCATTAATTGGATACGAGCAGTACTTC.

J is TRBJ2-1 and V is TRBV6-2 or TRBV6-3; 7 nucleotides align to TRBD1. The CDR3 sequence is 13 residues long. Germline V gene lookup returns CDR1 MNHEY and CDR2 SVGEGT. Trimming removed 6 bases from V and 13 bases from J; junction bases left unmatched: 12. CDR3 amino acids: CASRDTGVETQFF. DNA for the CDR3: TGTGCCAGCAGGGACACAGGGGTTGAGACCCAGTTCTTC.

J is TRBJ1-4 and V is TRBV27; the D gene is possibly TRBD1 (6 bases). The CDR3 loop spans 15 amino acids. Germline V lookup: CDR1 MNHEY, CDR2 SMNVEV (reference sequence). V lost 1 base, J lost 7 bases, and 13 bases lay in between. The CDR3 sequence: CASSLFLGAGEKLFF. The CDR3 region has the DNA TGTGCCAGCAGTTTATTTTTGGGGGCGGGTGAAAAACTGTTTTTT.

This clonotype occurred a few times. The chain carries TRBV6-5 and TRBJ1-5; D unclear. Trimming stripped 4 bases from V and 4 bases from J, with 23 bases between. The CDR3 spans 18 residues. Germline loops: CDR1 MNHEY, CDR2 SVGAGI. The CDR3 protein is CASSLGSGRPSLNQPQHF. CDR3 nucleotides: TGTGCCAGCAGTTTGGGGTCAGGCCGTCCGTCGTTAAATCAGCCCCAGCATTTT.

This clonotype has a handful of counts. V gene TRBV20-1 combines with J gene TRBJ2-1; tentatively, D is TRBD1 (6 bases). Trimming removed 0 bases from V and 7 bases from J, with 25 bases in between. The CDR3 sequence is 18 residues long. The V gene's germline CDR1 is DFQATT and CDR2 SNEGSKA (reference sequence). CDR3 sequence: CSARDEKWGPLVENEQFF. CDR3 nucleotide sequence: TGCAGTGCTAGAGATGAAAAATGGGGGCCGCTAGTGGAAAATGAGCAGTTCTTC.

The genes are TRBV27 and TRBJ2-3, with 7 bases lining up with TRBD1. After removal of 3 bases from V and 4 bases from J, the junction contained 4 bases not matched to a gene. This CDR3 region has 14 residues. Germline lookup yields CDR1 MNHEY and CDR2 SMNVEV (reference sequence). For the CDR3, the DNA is TGTGCCAGCAGTTTTGACAGGGACGCAGATACGCAGTATTTT. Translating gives CASSFDRDADTQYF.

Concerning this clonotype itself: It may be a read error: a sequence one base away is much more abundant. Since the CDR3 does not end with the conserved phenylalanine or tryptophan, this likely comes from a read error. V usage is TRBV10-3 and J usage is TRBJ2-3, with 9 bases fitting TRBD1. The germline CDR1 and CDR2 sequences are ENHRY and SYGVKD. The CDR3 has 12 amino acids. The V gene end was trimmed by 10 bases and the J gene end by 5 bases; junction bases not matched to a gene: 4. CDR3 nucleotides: TGTGCCACCGGACAGGGGAGAGATACGCAGTATTGT. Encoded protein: CATGQGRDTQYC.